Following are 13 T cell receptor beta chains from one sample sequenced in a study of blood T cells in healthy people across ages. A second 7 to 11 cycle PCR used barcoded and J-beta primers. Each CDR3 protein gets one entry after TCRdb re-called the 5' RACE reads with MiXCR. The sample holds 1 million or so distinct CDR3 sequences; 35% to 50% are singletons and the top ten take about 19%. The sequenced material came from blood. The source of these receptors is a woman in her sixties or seventies in good health.

V usage is TRBV4-2 and J usage is TRBJ2-3, with D perhaps TRBD2 (6 bases). The CDR3 contains 17 residues. Deletions cut 0 bases from V and 6 bases from J, with 19 bases between. Germline CDR1 reads LGHNA; CDR2 reads YNFKEQ. The CDR3 sequence: CASSQEGRGRGSDTQYF. The CDR3 DNA follows: TGTGCCAGCAGCCAAGAGGGACGGGGTCGGGGGTCGGATACGCAGTATTTT.

This clonotype was seen only a few times. The J gene is TRBJ2-5, the V gene TRBV9; 8 bases are shared with TRBD1. CDR1 SGDLS and CDR2 YYNGEE come from the germline V gene. The J segment lost 5 bases and the V segment lost 4 bases, leaving 10 bases of the junction unmatched. This CDR3 region has 15 residues. The CDR3 is CASSIQGARGETQYF. CDR3 sequence (DNA): TGTGCCAGCAGCATCCAGGGGGCGAGAGGGGAGACCCAGTACTTC.

Note on this clonotype: One junction end does not reproduce the germline sequence, and a read error may be involved. The V gene is TRBV5-1, the J gene TRBJ2-6; D tentatively reads TRBD1 or TRBD2 (5 bases each). The CDR3 extends over 15 amino acids. Germline V gene sequence: CDR1 SGHRS, CDR2 YFSETQ. The CDR3 nucleotides read TGCGCCAGCAGCTGGTTGGGGGTTGGGGCCAACGTCCTGGCTTTC. Translated: CASSWLGVGANVLAF.

For the CDR3, the DNA is TGTGCCAGCAGCACTCACAGGGGCACTGAAGCTTTCTTT. It yields the protein CASSTHRGTEAFF. The rearrangement links TRBV6-5 to TRBJ1-1, with TRBD1 identical over 7 bases. There are 13 residues in the CDR3. V was pared by 6 bases and J by 4 bases, with 5 bases of the junction left unmatched. CDR1 is MNHEY, CDR2 SVGAGI, per germline.

V and J are TRBV6-1 and TRBJ2-6, with TRBD2 matching 8 bases. This CDR3 has 18 residues. With 3 bases clipped from V and 0 bases from J, the junction kept 7 bases outside the gene matches. Germline lookup yields CDR1 MNHNS and CDR2 SASEGT. In DNA, the CDR3 is TGTGCCAGCAGTGAGTGGGGAGCGGGGGACTCTGGGGCCAACGTCCTGACTTTC. Amino acids: CASSEWGAGDSGANVLTF.

This clonotype was observed a handful of times. This chain uses TRBV9 with TRBJ1-1; D possibly corresponds to TRBD1 (6 bases). Germline-derived CDR1 and CDR2 are SGDLS and YYNGEE. Trimming pared 0 bases from V and 0 bases from J, leaving 9 bases between. The CDR3 consists of 15 residues. This chain's CDR3 is CASSVGQDMNTEAFF. The DNA for the CDR3 is TGTGCCAGCAGCGTAGGACAGGACATGAACACTGAAGCTTTCTTT.

The chain links TRBV2 to TRBJ1-2, with D maybe TRBD1 (5 bases). CDR1 and CDR2 (germline): SNHLY, FYNNEI. With 6 bases removed from V and 5 bases from J, the gap between germline ends came to 13 bases. The CDR3 length is 13 residues. The CDR3 DNA is TGTGCCAGCAGCCGACAGTCTCAGTATGGCTACACCTTC. It specifies CASSRQSQYGYTF.

The chain combines TRBV11-2 with TRBJ2-1; 12 bases align to TRBD1. The V gene end was trimmed by 4 bases and the J gene end by 9 bases; junction bases not matched to a gene: 7. The CDR3 is 15 amino acids. Germline CDR1 is SGHAT and CDR2 is FQNNGV. The CDR3 spells CASSSTGTGGGEQFF. The DNA for the CDR3 is TGTGCCAGCAGCTCTACCGGGACAGGGGGCGGTGAGCAGTTCTTC.

This clonotype came up many times. The chain links TRBV20-1 to TRBJ1-5; D possibly corresponds to TRBD1 (5 bases). The CDR3 contains 14 residues. Germline-derived CDR1 and CDR2 are DFQATT and SNEGSKA (reference sequence). Trimming shortened V by 6 bases and J by 3 bases, and 15 bases separated the two germline ends. The CDR3: CSALDSSTNQPQHF. CDR3 DNA sequence: TGCAGTGCACTAGACAGTTCTACCAATCAGCCCCAGCATTTT.

This clonotype has a handful of counts. The chain combines TRBV6-5 with TRBJ2-1; D is undetermined. The germline gives CDR1 MNHEY, CDR2 SVGAGI. Between the trimmed V and J ends, which lost 5 bases and 6 bases, there was a span of 17 bases. The CDR3 covers 15 residues. CDR3 in DNA: TGTGCCAGCAGTCGTCTCAGCCAGTGGGTCAATGAGCAGTTCTTC. Translating gives CASSRLSQWVNEQFF.

V usage is TRBV24-1 and J usage is TRBJ2-4; D may be TRBD1 (5 bases). Germline CDR1 and CDR2: KGHDR and SFDVKD. V was clipped by 4 bases and J by 3 bases, with 12 bases between them. The CDR3 covers 15 residues. Here the CDR3 reads CATSDSGFGKNIQYF. CDR3 coding DNA: TGTGCCACCAGTGACTCAGGGTTTGGCAAAAACATTCAGTACTTC.

J is TRBJ2-5 and V is TRBV7-7; no definite D call. Trimming cost V 1 base and J 5 bases, with 8 bases left between them. Per germline, CDR1 SSHAT and CDR2 FNYEAQ (reference sequence). This CDR3 contains 13 residues. CDR3 coding DNA: TGTGCCAGCAGCTTAGGTCATGGCGAGACCCAGTACTTC. Protein: CASSLGHGETQYF.

This clonotype showed up many times. The rearrangement uses TRBV20-1 and TRBJ1-5, with a tentative D call TRBD1 (5 bases). Trimming removed 4 bases at V and 0 bases at J, with 19 bases between. The CDR3 consists of 17 residues. In germline, CDR1 is DFQATT, CDR2 SNEGSKA (reference sequence). Here the CDR3 DNA reads TGCAGTGCTAAGGACACCTTGGGAGGGTATAGCAATCAGCCCCAGCATTTT. Translated: CSAKDTLGGYSNQPQHF.